This TCR beta chain emerged from a study of neurological immune-mediated disorders. Study findings and constraints: HTLV-1-associated myelopathy displayed the greatest TCR clonal expansion, and multiple sclerosis exhibited the smallest, lower than that of healthy controls.

Every sequencing run generated over 160 million TCR-beta sequences from 15-18 subjects. TCRdb processed the 5' RACE reads anew with MiXCR; each CDR3 protein has one entry. The table includes more than 30,000 distinct CDR3 sequences, approximately 12% detected once. This CDR3 has 12 amino acids. Germline CDR1 and CDR2: DFQATT and SNEGSKA (reference sequence). Trimming removed 6 bases from V and 4 bases from J, with 13 bases in between. This clonotype was counted many times. Its matching antigen is unknown. Described time point: technical triplicate 2. Sequencing was done on a sample of CD4+ T cells from blood. The V gene is TRBV20-1, the J gene TRBJ2-7, with D maybe TRBD2 (6 bases). The receptor comes from a female donor with HTLV-1-associated myelopathy (HAM/TSP). Here the CDR3 DNA reads TGCAGTGCCCGGGAGCAATCATACGAGCAGTACTTC. Translated: CSAREQSYEQYF.